This T cell receptor (beta chain) is from a study of cytomegalovirus exposure and HLA in healthy donors. As for the study in general: The same platform was used for the 120 validation repertoires and the approximately 670 first-cohort repertoires, a later analysis reported.

Note on this clone: Its specificity is not known.

The germline V gene has CDR1 MDHEN and CDR2 SYDVKM. The V gene end was trimmed by 7 bases and the J gene end by 0 bases; junction bases not matched to a gene: 14. The CDR3 covers 18 residues. Regarding the study as a whole: The TCR clusters that emerged in the first cohort tended, a later analysis found, to co-occur in the 110 or so validation repertoires. For cytomegalovirus status, the classifier reportedly gave diagnoses with high specificity and sensitivity. In vitro checks showed that three CMV-associated chains really do target CMV antigens.

TCRdb's copy holds only in-frame clones and misses some; the assay was immunoSEQ multiplex PCR. The table shows tens of thousands of clones, with roughly 94% occurring only once. The chain employs TRBV28 and TRBJ2-3; 9 nucleotides align to TRBD1. Sequenced: PBMCs. The TCR sequence derives from a woman between 18 and 29 years old in good health and CMV-seropositive. Here the CDR3 reads CASNPRDRATSSTDTQYF. DNA of the CDR3: TGTGCCAGCAACCCCAGGGACAGGGCAACCTCTAGCACAGATACGCAGTATTTT.